A selection of T cell receptor beta chains follows, all from one sample in a study of Ad26.COV2.S vaccination and SARS-CoV-2 variants. The method was immunoSEQ multiplex PCR; TCRdb's version includes in-frame clones alone and lacks a portion of them. The sample includes roughly 460,000 clones, nearly 90% of them seen just once. The specimen was peripheral blood, collected in a trial of Ad26.COV2.S vaccine versus placebo. The receptor set was obtained from a person aged 18 to 59 who received the Ad26.COV2.S COVID-19 vaccine or a placebo. CDR3s leave out the opening cysteine and the closing phenylalanine or tryptophan. The order of the fields is clone size, J gene, V gene, D gene, CDR3 protein. The D gene is left open where the match is weak. Clone size, where shown, is once, few, many, or a class for clones that have expanded.

>few|TRBJ2-7|TRBV30|TRBD2
AWSRTSGSYEQY
>.|TRBJ2-3|TRBV9|TRBD1
ASSVDRAGTDTQY
>.|TRBJ1-2|TRBV27|.
ASSPRGGGYT
>.|TRBJ2-7|TRBV3-1/TRBV3-2|.
ASSQDSRKRDEQY
>once|TRBJ2-7|TRBV11-2|TRBD1
ASSLFLGTGGDEQY
>.|TRBJ2-5|TRBV11-2|.
ASSPWAGEMETQY
>.|TRBJ1-2|TRBV12-3/TRBV12-4|TRBD1
ASSRQGARGYT
>.|TRBJ1-1|TRBV19|.
ASSMPGSMNTEAF
>.|TRBJ2-6|TRBV4-1|.
ASSQAGANVLT
>.|TRBJ2-6|TRBV27|TRBD1
ASTEQGFLGANVLT
>.|TRBJ2-7|TRBV18|TRBD1
ASSPRTGGSVQY
>.|TRBJ2-3|TRBV5-1|.
ASSLGIDWSTDTQY
>few|TRBJ2-1|TRBV15|TRBD2
ATSATSGPSEQF
>.|TRBJ2-7|TRBV9|.
ASSQSSSPSYEQY
>.|TRBJ2-2|TRBV24-1|.
ATSDLRVGELF
>few|TRBJ1-5|TRBV5-1|.
ASSLRVGQPQH
>.|TRBJ1-2|TRBV10-3|.
AISPRGEDGYT
>.|TRBJ2-3|TRBV6-5|.
ASRWRGQADTQY
>.|TRBJ2-2|TRBV11-3|.
ASSLAGAGDTGELF
>.|TRBJ2-7|TRBV18|TRBD1
ASSPGQGGVEQY
>.|TRBJ2-7|TRBV19|TRBD2
ASSISGGDYEQY
>once|TRBJ2-7|TRBV28|TRBD1
ASSFWVTGQGAYEQY
>.|TRBJ1-5|TRBV29-1|.
SAGGSNQPQH
>.|TRBJ2-1|TRBV4-3|.
ASSQVVGLENEQF
>.|TRBJ1-6|TRBV27|TRBD1
ASSLTGTGGLPLH
>.|TRBJ1-3|TRBV18|TRBD1
ASSYPMKTGDSGNTIY